The next 30 T cell receptor beta chains were all read from a single sample in a study of T cell repertoires and Cas9 in healthy adults. Libraries were prepared by immunoSEQ multiplex PCR; TCRdb keeps only in-frame clonotypes and omits some of them. The data hold 20,000 to 25,000 clones, with 90% observed a single time. The sequencing input was CD4+ effector T cells (CD127+, CD25-, CD137-, CD154-) from PBMCs; culture status not recorded. These receptors were obtained from a human donor in good health.

The V call is TRBV7-8, the J call TRBJ1-1, with a tentative D call TRBD1 (6 bases). Trimming removed 4 bases from V and 3 bases from J, with 9 bases in between. The CDR3 contains 13 residues. Germline V gives CDR1 SGHVS, CDR2 FQNEAQ. The chain's CDR3 is CASSSGVDTEAFF. The CDR3 DNA is TGTGCCAGCAGCTCAGGGGTTGACACTGAAGCTTTCTTT.

The chain employs TRBV5-1 and TRBJ1-3, with no clear D. The V end lost 0 bases, the J end lost 0 bases, and 16 bases lay between the germline ends. The germline V gene has CDR1 SGHRS and CDR2 YFSETQ. This CDR3 is built from 18 residues. CDR3 loop: CASSLVPGPSVSGNTIYF. For the CDR3, the DNA is TGCGCCAGCAGCTTGGTTCCCGGACCCAGCGTCTCTGGAAACACCATATATTTT.

V gene TRBV6-1 combines with J gene TRBJ2-5; 8 positions agree with TRBD2. The CDR3 spans 14 residues. The trim removed 1 base at V and 6 bases at J, leaving 4 bases unmatched. The germline gives CDR1 MNHNS, CDR2 SASEGT. CDR3 DNA sequence: TGTGCCAGCAGTGAAGAGCGGGGGTGGAAGACCCAGTACTTC. Its protein is CASSEERGWKTQYF.

The rearrangement links TRBV28 to TRBJ1-3; D is undetermined. Germline assignment: CDR1 MDHEN and CDR2 SYDVKM. V was cut by 0 bases and J by 0 bases, with 6 bases left in between. This CDR3 has 15 amino acids. For the CDR3, the DNA is TGTGCCAGCAGTTTATGGGGGTTCTCTGGAAACACCATATATTTT. The encoded protein is CASSLWGFSGNTIYF.

The chain recombines TRBV7-8 with TRBJ1-1; D unclear. The ends were cut back, 4 bases at V and 4 bases at J, with 19 bases in the middle. Per germline, CDR1 SGHVS and CDR2 FQNEAQ. CDR3 size: 16 residues. Written as DNA, the CDR3 is TGTGCCAGCAGCTCCCCTTTTGGGGTTATAGGCACTGAAGCTTTCTTT. Amino acids: CASSSPFGVIGTEAFF.

This rearrangement joins TRBV11-2 to TRBJ2-7; 8 bases map to TRBD1. V lost 0 bases and J lost 5; bases outside the gene matches: 12. Germline V gene data show CDR1 as SGHAT and CDR2 as FQNNGV. The CDR3 extends over 17 amino acids. The CDR3: CASSLEIVGTGPDEQYF. CDR3 DNA: TGTGCCAGCAGCTTAGAGATCGTGGGGACAGGTCCTGACGAGCAGTACTTC. The full variable domain, in which reference TRBV11-2 and TRBJ2-7 provide the parts outside the CDR3, is EAGVAQSPRYKIIEKRQSVAFWCNPISGHATLYWYQQILGQGPKLLIQFQNNGVVDDSQLPKDRFSAERLKGVDSTLKIQPAKLEDSAVYLCASSLEIVGTGPDEQYFGPGTRLTVT.

This clone appeared a few times. This chain uses TRBV6-5 with TRBJ1-5, with D hard to call. The CDR3 consists of 14 residues. V dropped 6 bases and J dropped 6 bases, with 15 bases sitting between them. Germline CDR1 reads MNHEY; CDR2 reads SVGAGI. The CDR3 loop reads CASSFDPAGQPQHF. CDR3 bases: TGTGCCAGCAGCTTCGACCCGGCCGGTCAGCCCCAGCATTTT.

The gene calls are TRBV2 and TRBJ2-6, with D perhaps being TRBD1 or TRBD2 (5 bases each). V lost 5 bases and J lost 0, with 14 bases in between. Germline loops: CDR1 SNHLY, CDR2 FYNNEI. The CDR3 covers 17 residues. CDR3 in DNA: TGTGCCAGCAGTCCGGGGCTAAATCCCTCTGGGGCCAACGTCCTGACTTTC. This encodes CASSPGLNPSGANVLTF.

The rearrangement links TRBV6-5 to TRBJ1-5; 7 positions agree with TRBD1. Losses at the gene ends were 7 bases for V and 4 bases for J; bases not matched to a gene: 10. The CDR3 has 15 residues. CDR1 is MNHEY and CDR2 is SVGAGI in the germline V gene. CDR3 in amino acids: CASITSRGRNQPQHF. The CDR3 DNA reads as TGTGCCAGCATCACCAGCAGGGGGAGGAATCAGCCCCAGCATTTT.

The chain carries TRBV19 and TRBJ1-5; possible D gene TRBD1, 5 bases. Trimming stripped 8 bases from V and 4 bases from J, with 12 bases between. CDR1 is LNHDA, CDR2 SQIVND, per germline (reference sequence). The CDR3 loop spans 13 amino acids. The CDR3 DNA reads TGTGCCAGTGGCGGGGGGGGGAATCAGCCCCAGCATTTT. Translated, it gives CASGGGGNQPQHF.

The J gene is TRBJ2-5, the V gene TRBV7-2; 10 bases map to TRBD1. The CDR3 runs 16 residues. J was trimmed by 5 bases and V by 5 bases; bases with no gene match: 11. Germline CDR1 and CDR2: SGHTA and FQGNSA. The CDR3 spells CASSPRDRGLRETQYF. The CDR3 nucleotides read TGTGCCAGCAGCCCGAGGGACAGGGGCCTCCGGGAGACCCAGTACTTC. Using reference TRBV7-2 and TRBJ2-5 for the parts outside the CDR3, the full variable domain is GAGVSQSPSNKVTEKGKDVELRCDPISGHTALYWYRQSLGQGLEFLIYFQGNSAPDKSGLPSDRFSAERTGGSVSTLTIQRTQQEDSAVYLCASSPRDRGLRETQYFGPGTRLLVL.

This chain joins TRBV7-5 and TRBJ2-1; TRBD2, the table's D call, was not compared with the DNA. TRBV7-5 is reported as a pseudogene. The CDR3 totals 22 residues. The CDR3 protein is CVRSLDLRGTSGGKSSYNEQFF. The DNA for the CDR3 is TGTGTCAGAAGCTTAGATCTTAGAGGGACTAGCGGGGGGAAGAGCTCCTACAATGAGCAGTTCTTC.

The chain joins TRBV6-5 to TRBJ1-5, with 7 bases matching TRBD1. Germline V lookup: CDR1 MNHEY, CDR2 SVGAGI. This CDR3 comprises 13 residues. V gave up 6 bases and J gave up 5 bases; unmatched junction bases: 4. The CDR3 DNA follows: TGTGCCAGCAGGACAGGGTTTGATCAGCCCCAGCATTTT. As protein: CASRTGFDQPQHF.

This sequence joins TRBV6-6 and TRBJ1-6, with D possibly TRBD1 on 5 matching bases. The CDR3 is 14 amino acids. Germline assignment: CDR1 MNHNY and CDR2 SVGAGI (reference sequence). V was cut by 9 bases and J by 5 bases, with 14 bases left in between. The DNA for the CDR3 is TGTGCCAGTTCGGACACTCTCAATAATTCACCCCTCCACTTT. Translated, it gives CASSDTLNNSPLHF.

In regard to this clone: Other DNA variants within this sample encode the same CDR3. The chain carries TRBV28 and TRBJ1-1; a weak D match, TRBD1 (6 bases). The CDR3 covers 14 residues. V lost 3 bases and J 4 bases, leaving 12 bases between the germline ends. Per germline, CDR1 MDHEN and CDR2 SYDVKM. DNA for the CDR3: TGTGCCAGCAGTTTTTGGGGGGCACCCACTGAAGCTTTCTTT. This codes for CASSFWGAPTEAFF.

As concerns this clone: At one end, the junction sequence differs from germline, possibly due to a read error. Other nucleotide sequences in the sample specify the same CDR3. As DNA, the CDR3 is TGCGCCAGCACCGAGGATTCTGGAAACACCATATATTTT. Translating gives CASTEDSGNTIYF. This chain connects TRBV2 to TRBJ1-3; D is uncertain. CDR3 length: 13 residues. CDR1 and CDR2 (germline): SNHLY, FYNNEI.

Comment on this clone: Its ends do not fully match the called genes, so a read error is possible. This CDR3 is also generated by other DNA sequences in the sample. CDR3 bases: TGCGCCAGCAGATCAGAGGACGGTAGGCGGCAGCCCCAGCATTTT. Translation gives CASRSEDGRRQPQHF. V gene TRBV28 combines with J gene TRBJ1-5; D is unresolved. The CDR3 sequence is 15 residues long. Germline V gene data show CDR1 as MDHEN and CDR2 as SYDVKM.

The chain combines TRBV5-4 with TRBJ1-1; no firm D call. Trimming pared 4 bases from V and 6 bases from J, leaving 16 bases between. Germline V lookup: CDR1 SGHNT, CDR2 YYREEE (reference sequence). The length of the CDR3 is 14 residues. The CDR3: CASSARTQSAEAFF. The DNA for the CDR3 is TGTGCCAGCAGCGCCCGGACGCAGTCCGCTGAAGCTTTCTTT.

This chain links TRBV19 with TRBJ1-2, with 8 nucleotides matching TRBD1. The CDR3 is made up of 17 amino acids. Germline CDR1 reads LNHDA; CDR2 reads SQIVND (reference sequence). The J segment lost 0 bases and the V segment lost 7 bases, leaving 13 bases of the junction unmatched. CDR3: CASNSRTGLPPNYGYTF. The CDR3 DNA reads TGTGCCAGTAATTCACGGACAGGGCTACCACCTAACTATGGCTACACCTTC.

This clone was picked up one time. This chain connects TRBV6-1 to TRBJ1-1; unclear D gene. Germline loops: CDR1 MNHNS, CDR2 SASEGT. Trimming took 7 bases from V and 7 from J, leaving 13 bases between them. This CDR3 has 12 residues. This CDR3 reads CASKEVPGEAFF. The CDR3 region has the DNA TGTGCCAGCAAAGAAGTTCCGGGTGAAGCTTTCTTT.

The rearrangement joins TRBV6-5 to TRBJ1-2; D gene uncertain. The CDR3 is made up of 12 amino acids. Trimming cost V 6 bases and J 0 bases, with 5 bases left between them. The germline V gene encodes CDR1 MNHEY and CDR2 SVGAGI. The CDR3 coding sequence is TGTGCCAGCAGCTATACTAACTATGGCTACACCTTC. Its protein product is CASSYTNYGYTF.

J is TRBJ1-3 and V is TRBV18; no clear D. CDR1 is KGHSH, CDR2 LQKENI, per germline. Trimming pared 2 bases from V and 0 bases from J, leaving 11 bases between. The CDR3 runs to 16 residues. CDR3 sequence reads: CASSPNLEPSGNTIYF. CDR3 nucleotides: TGTGCCAGCTCACCAAATCTGGAGCCCTCTGGAAACACCATATATTTT.

The rearrangement joins TRBV11-1 to TRBJ1-1; D unclear. The CDR3 is 13 residues long. Trimming took off 3 bases at V and 0 bases at J, with 5 bases between the two ends. Germline V CDR1 and CDR2: SGHAT, FQDESV (reference sequence). The CDR3 bases are TGTGCCAGCAGCTTGAGCTTGAACACTGAAGCTTTCTTT. Protein product: CASSLSLNTEAFF.

V and J are TRBV27 and TRBJ2-3; TRBD2 agrees at 10 bases. CDR3 size: 16 residues. Unmatched junction bases numbered 5, after V lost 5 bases and J lost 0 bases. Per germline, CDR1 MNHEY and CDR2 SMNVEV (reference sequence). The chain's CDR3 is CASSPYSGGSTDTQYF. The CDR3 DNA reads TGTGCCAGCAGTCCATATAGCGGGGGGAGCACAGATACGCAGTATTTT.

The chain links TRBV11-1 to TRBJ1-2; maybe TRBD1 (6 bases). From germline, CDR1 is SGHAT and CDR2 FQDESV (reference sequence). V was shortened by 5 bases and J by 1 base, with 11 bases between the two germline ends. The CDR3 has 14 residues. CDR3: CASSPDRNNYGYTF. Written as DNA, the CDR3 is TGTGCCAGCAGCCCCGACAGGAATAACTATGGCTACACCTTC. Using reference TRBV11-1 and TRBJ1-2 for the parts outside the CDR3, the full variable domain is EAEVAQSPRYKITEKSQAVAFWCDPISGHATLYWYRQILGQGPELLVQFQDESVVDDSQLPKDRFSAERLKGVDSTLKIQPAELGDSAMYLCASSPDRNNYGYTFGSGTRLTVV.

The rearrangement uses TRBV5-4 and TRBJ2-6; D gene uncertain. With 4 bases removed from V and 4 bases from J, the gap between germline ends came to 21 bases. CDR1 is SGHNT, CDR2 YYREEE, per germline (reference sequence). CDR3 length equals 18 residues. The CDR3 DNA reads TGTGCCAGCAGCCTATCGAGCACATTAAACCGGGGGGCCAACGTCCTGACTTTC. Amino acids: CASSLSSTLNRGANVLTF.

This sequence joins TRBV2 and TRBJ2-2; perhaps TRBD1 as D (6 bases). V was pared by 1 base and J by 4 bases, with 7 bases between. The germline CDR1 and CDR2 sequences are SNHLY and FYNNEI. The CDR3 sequence is 14 residues long. CDR3 nucleotide sequence: TGTGCCAGCAGTGAAGGCAGGGGCACCGGGGAGCTGTTTTTT. Its translation is CASSEGRGTGELFF.

V and J are TRBV4-1 and TRBJ1-2; D ambiguous. The CDR3 loop spans 13 amino acids. V was pared by 2 bases and J by 8 bases, with 12 bases between. Looked up from germline, CDR1 is MGHRA and CDR2 is YSYEKL. CDR3 sequence (DNA): TGCGCCAGCAGCCAATCAAGATCGGGAGGCTACACCTTC. Translating it yields CASSQSRSGGYTF.

This clone was seen once. V gene TRBV7-2 combines with J gene TRBJ2-3; 10 nucleotides agree with TRBD2. CDR1 and CDR2 (germline): SGHTA, FQGNSA. The junction had 9 bases not matched to a gene; V was cut back by 1 base and J by 2 bases. This CDR3 contains 18 residues. The chain's CDR3 is CASSLEIIAGGNTDTQYF. The DNA for the CDR3 is TGTGCCAGCAGCTTAGAGATTATAGCGGGGGGTAACACAGATACGCAGTATTTT.

The J gene is TRBJ2-3, the V gene TRBV5-1; maybe TRBD1 (6 bases). The CDR3 length is 14 residues. Trimming removed 0 bases at V and 3 bases at J, with 8 bases between. Looked up from germline, CDR1 is SGHRS and CDR2 is YFSETQ. CDR3 bases: TGCGCCAGCAGCTTGGGGACAGTTACAGATACGCAGTATTTT. Translated, it gives CASSLGTVTDTQYF.